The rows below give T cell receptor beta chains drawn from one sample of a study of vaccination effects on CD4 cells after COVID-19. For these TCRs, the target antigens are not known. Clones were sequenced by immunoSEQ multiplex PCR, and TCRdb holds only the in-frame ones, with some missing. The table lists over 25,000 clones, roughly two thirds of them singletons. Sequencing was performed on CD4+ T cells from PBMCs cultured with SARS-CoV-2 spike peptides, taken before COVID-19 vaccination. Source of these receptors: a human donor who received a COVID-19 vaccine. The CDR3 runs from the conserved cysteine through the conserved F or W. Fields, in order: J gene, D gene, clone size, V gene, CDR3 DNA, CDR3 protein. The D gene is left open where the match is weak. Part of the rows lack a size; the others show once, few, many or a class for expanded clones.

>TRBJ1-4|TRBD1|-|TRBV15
TGTGCCACCAGCAGAGAGTCAGGGACAGGGGCGGAAAAACTGTTTTTT
CATSRESGTGAEKLFF
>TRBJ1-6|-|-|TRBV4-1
TGCGCCAGCAGCCAAGATAAAAGGGTTAATTCACCCCTCCACTTT
CASSQDKRVNSPLHF
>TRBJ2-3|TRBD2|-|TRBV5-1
TGCGCCAGCAGCCTTGGGACTAGCGGGAGTTCGGATACGCAGTATTTT
CASSLGTSGSSDTQYF
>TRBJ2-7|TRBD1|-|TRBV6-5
TGTGCCAGCAGTTACAAGGGACAGGGGATGAACGAGCAGTACTTC
CASSYKGQGMNEQYF
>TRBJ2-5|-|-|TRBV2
TGTGCCAGCAGCTTCGGACAGCGGGAGACCCAGTACTTC
CASSFGQRETQYF
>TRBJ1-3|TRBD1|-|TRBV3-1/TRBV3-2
TGTGCCAGCAGCCCCCGGACAGGGGGCGTCGGAAACACCATATATTTT
CASSPRTGGVGNTIYF
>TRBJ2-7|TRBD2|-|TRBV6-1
TGTGCCAGCAGTGAATGGCGGGAGGAACACGAGCAGTACTTC
CASSEWREEHEQYF
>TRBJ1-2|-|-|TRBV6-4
TGTGCCAGCAGTCCAGGGTATGGCTACACCTTC
CASSPGYGYTF
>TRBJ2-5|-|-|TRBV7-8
TGTGCCAGCAGCTTAAGTAGAGTACAAGAGACCCAGTACTTC
CASSLSRVQETQYF
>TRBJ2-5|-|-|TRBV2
TGTGCCAGCAGTGAAGCGCTTGGCATGACTCAAGAGACCCAGTACTTC
CASSEALGMTQETQYF
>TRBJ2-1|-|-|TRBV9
TGTGCCAGCGGCCGAGGGGGGGGGTCAACGAGCTCCTACAATGAGCAGTTCTTC
CASGRGGGSTSSYNEQFF
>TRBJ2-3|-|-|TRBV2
TGTGCCAGCAGTGAACGAGATACGCAGTATTTT
CASSERDTQYF
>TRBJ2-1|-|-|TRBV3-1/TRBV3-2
TGTGCCAGCAGCCAACCTTTTACAGGGACCTCCTACAATGAGCAGTTCTTC
CASSQPFTGTSYNEQFF
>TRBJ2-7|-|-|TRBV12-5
TGTGCTAGTGGTTTGGGGCCGACCTACGAGCAGTACTTC
CASGLGPTYEQYF
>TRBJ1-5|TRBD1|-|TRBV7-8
TGTGCCAGCAGCTCAGACGACAGGGGAGATCAGCCCCAGCATTTT
CASSSDDRGDQPQHF
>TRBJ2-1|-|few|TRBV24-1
TGTGCCACCAGTGATCCAAGCCGGGACCATGAGCAGTTCTTC
CATSDPSRDHEQFF
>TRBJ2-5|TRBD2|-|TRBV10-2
TGCGCCAGCAGTGAGTCGATGGCGGGGGGCCAAGAGACCCAGTACTTC
CASSESMAGGQETQYF
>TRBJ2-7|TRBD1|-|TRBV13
TGTGCCAGCAGCTCGGGACAGAAACCTATCATTAGGCAGTACTTC
CASSSGQKPIIRQYF
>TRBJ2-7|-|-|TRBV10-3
TGTGCCATCAGTGAGCCACTGGGACATCACTACGAGCAGTACTTC
CAISEPLGHHYEQYF
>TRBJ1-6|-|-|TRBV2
TGTGCCAGCACCCGGACTGATCTGCCTAATTCACCCCTCCACTTT
CASTRTDLPNSPLHF
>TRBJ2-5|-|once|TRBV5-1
TGCGCCAGCAGCTCTGCCCGGGCGGCACCAGAGACCCAGTACTTC
CASSSARAAPETQYF
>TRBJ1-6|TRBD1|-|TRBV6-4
TGTGCCAGCAGGGTGGCCGGGACAGATAATTCACCCCTCCACTTT
CASRVAGTDNSPLHF
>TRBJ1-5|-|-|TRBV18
TGTGCCAGCTCACTTGGGCCCGAGCCCCAGCATTTT
CASSLGPEPQHF
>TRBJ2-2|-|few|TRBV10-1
TGCGCCAGCAGTGTGGAGGTTAGGGGGGAGCTGTTTTTT
CASSVEVRGELFF
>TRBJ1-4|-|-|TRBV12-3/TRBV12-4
TGTGCCAGCAGTGACACTGGGACCCCACTGTTTTTT
CASSDTGTPLFF
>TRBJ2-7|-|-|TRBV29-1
TGCAGCGTTGAGATTGGCAGACCCAGCTCCTACGAGCAGTACTTC
CSVEIGRPSSYEQYF
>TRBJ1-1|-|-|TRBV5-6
TGTGCCAGCAGCTTATCGGCCAGTAGGCGTTTCTTT
CASSLSASRRFF
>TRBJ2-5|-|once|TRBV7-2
TGTGCCAGCAGCTTAGCGCCCCAGGGCCGGGAGACCCAGTACTTC
CASSLAPQGRETQYF
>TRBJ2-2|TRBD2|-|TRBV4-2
TGTGCCAGCAGAGACCTGAGACTAGCGGGAGACGGGGAGCTGTTTTTT
CASRDLRLAGDGELFF
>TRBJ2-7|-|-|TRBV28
TGTGCCAGCAGTTTTGCAGGGAAAGACTACGGCGAGCAGTACTTC
CASSFAGKDYGEQYF
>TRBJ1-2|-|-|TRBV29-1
TGCAGCGCCGCGACAGGTTATGGCTACACCTTC
CSAATGYGYTF
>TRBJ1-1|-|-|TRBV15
TGTGCCACCAGCAGAGGCGCTTGGTACGGTTTGAACACTGAAGCTTTCTTT
CATSRGAWYGLNTEAFF
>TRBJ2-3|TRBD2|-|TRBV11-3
TGTGCCAGCAGTCCCAGCGGGAGTTTAGATACGCAGTATTTT
CASSPSGSLDTQYF
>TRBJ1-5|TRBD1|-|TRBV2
TGTGCCAGCAGCTTACAGGGGTTTCAGCCCCAGCATTTT
CASSLQGFQPQHF
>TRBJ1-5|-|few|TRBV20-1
TGCAGTGCTAGTACCGGGTCACTGGGTTATAGCAATCAGCCCCAGCATTTT
CSASTGSLGYSNQPQHF
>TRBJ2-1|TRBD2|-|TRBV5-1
TGCGCCAGCAGCCCCACTAGCGGGAGTAATTCCTACAATGAGCAGTTCTTC
CASSPTSGSNSYNEQFF
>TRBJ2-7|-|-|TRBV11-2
TGTGCCAGCAGCTCGAACCAGGACTCCTACGAGCAGTACTTC
CASSSNQDSYEQYF
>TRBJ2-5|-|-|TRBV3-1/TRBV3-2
TGTGCCAGCAGCCTCGATTCGTGGGAGACCCAGTACTTC
CASSLDSWETQYF
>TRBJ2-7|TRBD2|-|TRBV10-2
TGCGCCAGCAAACCGAGCGGGAGCTCCTACGAGCAGTACTTC
CASKPSGSSYEQYF
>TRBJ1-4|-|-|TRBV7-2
TGTGCCAGCAGCTTAGGGGGGGTTACTAATGAAAAACTGTTTTTT
CASSLGGVTNEKLFF
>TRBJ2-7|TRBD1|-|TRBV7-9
TGTGCCAGCAGCATCAGACTACGACAGGGGATCCGGGTCGAGCAGTACTTC
CASSIRLRQGIRVEQYF
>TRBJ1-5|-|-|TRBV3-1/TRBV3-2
TGTGCCAGCAGCCAAGATGAGAGGCAGCCCCAGCATTTT
CASSQDERQPQHF
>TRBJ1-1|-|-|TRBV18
TGTGCCAGTCGACAGGACGTTAGCGAAACTTTCTTT
CASRQDVSETFF
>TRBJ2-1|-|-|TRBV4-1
TGCGCCAGCAGCCCCACGGGGAGAAATGAGCAGTTCTTC
CASSPTGRNEQFF
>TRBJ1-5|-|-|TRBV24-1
TGTGCCACCAGTGAACTTGGGCGTCATCATAGCAATCAGCCCCAGCATTTT
CATSELGRHHSNQPQHF
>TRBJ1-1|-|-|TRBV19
TGTGCCAGTAGTATAACGGCAGGCGAAGCTTTCTTT
CASSITAGEAFF
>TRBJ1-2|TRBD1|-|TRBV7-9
TGTGCCAGCAGCTTATCCCAGGGGGAGGGCTACACCTTC
CASSLSQGEGYTF
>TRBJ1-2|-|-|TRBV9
TGTGCCAGCAGCACCCGTGACGGTGAATATGGCTACACCTTC
CASSTRDGEYGYTF
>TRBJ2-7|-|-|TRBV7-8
TGTGCCAGCAGCAGAGGGGTATTTGCGGGGGAGCAGTACTTC
CASSRGVFAGEQYF
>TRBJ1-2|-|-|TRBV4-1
TGCGCCAGCAGCCGAGCCGAGGTTTTGGGATATGGCTACACCTTC
CASSRAEVLGYGYTF
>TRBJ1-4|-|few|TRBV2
TGTGCCAGCAGCCGGGTAGTCGAACTGTTTTTT
CASSRVVELFF
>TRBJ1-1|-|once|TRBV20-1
TGCAGCGTCGTTCAGAGGACTGAAGCTTTCTTT
CSVVQRTEAFF
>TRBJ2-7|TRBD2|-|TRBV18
TGTGCCAGCTCACCAACGGGGGGGCCCGTCGAGCAGTACTTC
CASSPTGGPVEQYF